This T cell receptor beta chain was retrieved from a study of cytotoxic CD8 clonotypes in ibrutinib-treated CLL. Study results and limitations: Pretreatment clonality was elevated relative to age-matched healthy donors and paralleled circulating CD8+ T-cell counts.

Produced via immunoSEQ multiplex PCR; TCRdb's table is partial and in-frame only. Among about 270,000 clones listed, around 77% were seen once. Concerning this clone itself: Its antigen is unidentified.

Germline assignment: CDR1 SNHLY and CDR2 FYNNEI. The CDR3 sequence is 19 residues long. With 3 bases clipped from V and 4 bases from J, the junction kept 15 bases outside the gene matches. The clonotype originates from a human donor with chronic lymphocytic leukemia. V gene TRBV2 combines with J gene TRBJ2-2, with 9 nucleotides matching TRBD1. The source material was PBMCs, sampled at disease progression, from a patient treated with ibrutinib. The CDR3 protein is CASSEMGQGPLGGTGELFF. CDR3 DNA sequence: TGTGCCAGCAGTGAGATGGGACAGGGACCGCTCGGTGGCACCGGGGAGCTGTTTTTT.